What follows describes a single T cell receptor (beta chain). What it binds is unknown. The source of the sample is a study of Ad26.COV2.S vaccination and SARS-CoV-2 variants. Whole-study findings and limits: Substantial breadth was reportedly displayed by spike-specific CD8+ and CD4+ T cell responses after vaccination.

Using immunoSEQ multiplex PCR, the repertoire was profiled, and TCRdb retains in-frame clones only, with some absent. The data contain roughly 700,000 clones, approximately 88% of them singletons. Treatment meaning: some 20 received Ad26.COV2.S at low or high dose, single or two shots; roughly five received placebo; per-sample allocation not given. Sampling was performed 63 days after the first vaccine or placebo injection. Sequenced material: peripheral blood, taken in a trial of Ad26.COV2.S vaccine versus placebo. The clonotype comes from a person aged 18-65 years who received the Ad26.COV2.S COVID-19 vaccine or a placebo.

CDR3 nucleotides: TGTGCCAGCTCACCATCACGGCTAGTAGGTCCCGAGCAGTACTTC. This translates into CASSPSRLVGPEQYF. The genes are TRBV18 and TRBJ2-7; D not resolved. Germline assignment: CDR1 KGHSH and CDR2 LQKENI. The length of the CDR3 is 15 residues. The V gene lost 2 bases and the J gene lost 6 bases, with 17 bases spanning the gap.